The 22 T cell receptor beta chains given below trace back to one sample, sequenced in a study of regulatory T cells in long-lasting Graves disease. Libraries of TCR beta came from iRepertoire HTBI primers plus Arm-PCR of CDR3 regions. TCRdb processed the multiplex PCR reads anew with MiXCR; each CDR3 protein has one entry. Counted here are around 460,000 distinct CDR3 sequences, about 14% occurring once; the ten biggest clones make up 17%. Time point noted: newly diagnosed GD, antithyroid drugs for less than 3 months. Researchers made the TCR library from RNA that was extracted from PBMCs. These data were also filed under a second study, of T cells in Graves' hyperthyroidism and ophthalmopathy.

This sample comprised peripheral blood mononuclear cells (PBMCs), obtained at new diagnosis, from a patient treated with antithyroid drugs. The receptor set was obtained from a woman between 50 and 59 years old with Graves disease.

About this clonotype itself: This sequence may be a read error, since a much larger clone differs from it by one base. The gene calls are TRBV28 and TRBJ1-1; the D is unclear. This CDR3 spans 13 amino acids. The germline V gene encodes CDR1 MDHEN and CDR2 SYDVKM. CDR3 loop: CASSLELGTEASF. CDR3 nucleotide sequence: TGTGCCAGCAGTTTAGAGTTAGGCACTGAAGCTTCCTTT.

CDR3 sequence reads: CSARDPRTSVRAETQYF. CDR3 nucleotide sequence: TGCAGTGCTAGAGATCCCCGGACTAGCGTACGAGCGGAGACCCAGTACTTC. The chain has TRBV20-1 and TRBJ2-5; 9 nucleotides align to TRBD2. The length of the CDR3 is 17 residues. With V trimmed by 0 bases and J by 5 bases, 13 bases remained unmatched. Per the germline V gene, CDR1 is DFQATT and CDR2 is SNEGSKA (reference sequence).

The J gene is TRBJ2-7, the V gene TRBV3-1, with 10 positions matching TRBD1. There are 13 residues in the CDR3. CDR1 LGHDT and CDR2 YNNKEL come from the germline V gene (reference sequence). J gave up 4 bases and V 7 bases, and 4 bases lay outside the gene matches. The CDR3 DNA reads as TGTGCCAGCAAGGGACAGGGGCGATACGAGCAGTACTTC. This sequence encodes CASKGQGRYEQYF.

In DNA form, the CDR3 reads TGTGCCAGCAGTCCCTCCTACGGGGACACTGAAGCTTTCTTT. This gives the protein CASSPSYGDTEAFF. The chain carries TRBV12-3 or TRBV12-4 and TRBJ1-1; no reliable D call. With 5 bases removed from V and 3 bases from J, the gap between germline ends came to 13 bases. The CDR3 has 14 amino acids.

This clonotype was recorded at least ten times. The chain has TRBV18 and TRBJ2-1; 9 bases map to TRBD2. The germline CDR1 and CDR2 sequences are KGHSH and LQKENI. J was trimmed by 9 bases and V by 3 bases; bases with no gene match: 12. The CDR3 has 16 residues. CDR3 residues: CASSPLEAGGPVEQFF. CDR3 in DNA: TGTGCCAGCTCACCGCTCGAGGCGGGAGGGCCAGTTGAGCAGTTCTTC.

This clonotype was counted ten times or more. The V gene is TRBV28, the J gene TRBJ2-7; D possibly matches TRBD1 or TRBD2 (7 bases each). Germline values: CDR1 MDHEN, CDR2 SYDVKM. The CDR3 totals 14 residues. V lost 6 bases and J 4 bases, leaving 16 bases between the germline ends. The CDR3 spells CASRPTGEGYEQYF. CDR3 coding DNA: TGTGCCAGCAGGCCTACAGGGGAGGGGTACGAGCAGTACTTC.

The chain links TRBV10-3 to TRBJ2-7; 10 positions match TRBD2. The CDR3 is 15 residues long. The V and J ends lost 7 bases and 2 bases, in that order; junction bases with no gene match: 8. Per germline, CDR1 ENHRY and CDR2 SYGVKD. CDR3 in DNA: TGTGCCATCACCTCGGGACTAGCGAGAACCTACGAGCAGTACTTC. It encodes CAITSGLARTYEQYF.

In regard to this clonotype: One base away lies a much larger clone, so this may be a sequencing read error. The chain uses TRBV20-1 and TRBJ2-7; 7 nucleotides line up with TRBD1. The CDR3 sequence is 14 residues long. J gave up 3 bases and V 1 base, and 6 bases lay outside the gene matches. The V gene's germline CDR1 is DFQATT and CDR2 SNEGSKA (reference sequence). In DNA form, the CDR3 reads TGCAGTGCTAGAGTTGCCGGGACAGACTACGAGCAGTACGTC. Residues: CSARVAGTDYEQYV.

This clonotype has only a few counts. This chain uses TRBV5-1 with TRBJ2-2, with 7 nucleotides matching TRBD1. Germline V lookup: CDR1 SGHRS, CDR2 YFSETQ. Trimming cost V 0 bases and J 6 bases; bases outside gene matches: 11. The CDR3 covers 17 residues. As DNA, the CDR3 is TGCGCCAGCAGCTTGGCCACGGGACAGAGTGTCGCCGGGGAGCTGTTTTTT. Translation gives CASSLATGQSVAGELFF.

About this clonotype: One junction end disagrees with the germline gene, perhaps due to a read error. The chain links TRBV18 to TRBJ1-1; the D is unclear. CDR1 is KGHSH, CDR2 LQKENI, per germline. CDR3 size: 13 residues. The CDR3 sequence: CASSFPRNTEASF. Written as DNA, the CDR3 is TGTGCCAGCTCATTCCCTAGGAACACTGAAGCTTCCTTT.

Comments on this clonotype: This may be a read error: a much more frequent sequence differs by one nucleotide. V is TRBV5-1 and J is TRBJ2-1; D remains unclear. The V end lost 0 bases, the J end lost 2 bases, and 9 bases lay between the germline ends. This CDR3 comprises 15 residues. Germline V gene sequence: CDR1 SGHRS, CDR2 YFSETQ. CDR3 nucleotide sequence: TGCGCCAGCAGCTTGGTGGCCCCCACCTACAATGAGCAGTTCTTC. As protein: CASSLVAPTYNEQFF.

The chain recombines TRBV3-1 with TRBJ2-4, with TRBD1 matching over 7 bases. CDR3 length: 18 amino acids. J was trimmed by 8 bases and V by 3 bases; bases with no gene match: 19. The germline gives CDR1 LGHDT, CDR2 YNNKEL (reference sequence). CDR3 sequence (DNA): TGTGCCAGCAGCCAGGAATACAGGGGCGAGGGGAATACCGACATTCAGTACTTC. Protein product: CASSQEYRGEGNTDIQYF.

There are a few counts of this clonotype. The V and J genes are TRBV9 and TRBJ2-3; D not resolved. From germline, CDR1 is SGDLS and CDR2 YYNGEE. The CDR3 loop spans 15 amino acids. The ends were cut back, 0 bases at V and 2 bases at J, with 10 bases in the middle. CDR3 in DNA: TGTGCCAGCAGCGTAGTGGAAGGCGTCACAGATACGCAGTATTTT. Its protein is CASSVVEGVTDTQYF. The complete variable domain, with remaining parts taken from reference TRBV9 and TRBJ2-3, reads DSGVTQTPKHLITATGQRVTLRCSPRSGDLSVYWYQQSLDQGLQFLIQYYNGEERAKGNILERFSAQQFPDLHSELNLSSLELGDSALYFCASSVVEGVTDTQYFGPGTRLTVL.

In its sample, this clonotype was seen many times. The genes are TRBV9 and TRBJ1-6, with D perhaps matching TRBD1 (5 bases). Per the germline V gene, CDR1 is SGDLS and CDR2 is YYNGEE. The V end lost 4 bases, the J end lost 9 bases, and 11 bases lay between the germline ends. The CDR3 runs to 13 residues. CDR3 sequence (DNA): TGTGCCAGCAGCATCAGGGAAAGTTCACCCCTCCACTTT. It yields the protein CASSIRESSPLHF.

On this clonotype: One junction end does not reproduce the germline sequence, and a read error may be involved. The rearrangement joins TRBV28 to TRBJ2-4; either TRBD1 or TRBD2 may supply D (6 bases each). CDR1 and CDR2 (germline): MDHEN, SYDVKM. The CDR3 extends over 16 amino acids. For the CDR3, the DNA is TGTGCCAGCAGCCGTCTTATCTGGGGGGCTGGTAACACTCAGTACTTC. Translating gives CASSRLIWGAGNTQYF. Supplemented by reference TRBV28 and TRBJ2-4, the full variable domain reads DVKVTQSSRYLVKRTGEKVFLECVQDMDHENMFWYRQDPGLGLRLIYFSYDVKMKEKGDIPEGYSVSREKKERFSLILESASTNQTSMYLCASSRLIWGAGNTQYFGAGTRLSVL.

This clonotype was seen repeatedly, ten times or more. V and J are TRBV30 and TRBJ2-1; D is perhaps TRBD2 (7 bases). Looked up from germline, CDR1 is GTSNPN and CDR2 is SVGIG (reference sequence). The V end lost 2 bases, the J end lost 9 bases, and 14 bases lay between the germline ends. The CDR3 runs 13 residues. CDR3 protein: CAWSYPRGAEQFF. CDR3 DNA: TGTGCCTGGAGTTACCCTCGGGGGGCTGAGCAGTTCTTC.

In this sample, this clonotype turned up many times. The chain links TRBV5-1 to TRBJ1-2; no firm D call. Trimming removed 3 bases at V and 8 bases at J, with 14 bases between. Germline lookup yields CDR1 SGHRS and CDR2 YFSETQ. The CDR3 runs to 13 residues. The CDR3 bases are TGCGCCAGCAGCTATGACACCACTGTCGGCTACACCTTC. Amino acid sequence: CASSYDTTVGYTF.

This clonotype has a handful of counts. Possible read error: a much larger clone is one base away. This sequence joins TRBV5-1 and TRBJ2-3, with 12 bases matching TRBD1. Per germline, CDR1 SGHRS and CDR2 YFSETQ. The CDR3 contains 15 residues. V lost 4 bases to trimming and J lost 4 bases; unmatched junction nucleotides: 4. CDR3 region: CASSPGQGAPDTQYF. In DNA form, the CDR3 reads TGCGCCAGCAGCCCGGGACAGGGGGCCCCAGATACGCAGTATTTT. Full variable domain (remainder filled in from reference TRBV5-1 and TRBJ2-3): KAGVTQTPRYLIKTRGQQVTLSCSPISGHRSVSWYQQTPGQGLQFLFEYFSETQRNKGNFPGRFSGRQFSNSRSEMNVSTLELGDSALYLCASSPGQGAPDTQYFGPGTRLTVL.

Concerning this clonotype: The CDR3 does not end in the conserved phenylalanine or tryptophan, so this is likely a read error. Here the CDR3 reads CASSVAGTSYNEQFC. The CDR3 DNA sequence: TGTGCCAGCAGCGTAGCCGGGACCTCCTACAATGAGCAGTTCTGC. V and J are TRBV9 and TRBJ2-1; D could derive from TRBD1 or TRBD2 (5 bases each). Per germline, CDR1 SGDLS and CDR2 YYNGEE. CDR3 length: 15 amino acids. V lost 0 bases, J lost 0 bases, and 7 bases lay in between.

The chain employs TRBV29-1 and TRBJ2-5; 7 positions match TRBD2. In germline, CDR1 is SQVTM, CDR2 ANQGSEA. The CDR3 loop spans 15 amino acids. V trimming: 4 bases; J trimming: 3 bases; junction bases outside the gene matches: 11. The CDR3: CSVVGGSGEKETQYF. CDR3 nucleotides: TGCAGCGTTGTGGGCGGGAGTGGGGAAAAAGAGACCCAGTACTTC. The full variable domain, in which reference TRBV29-1 and TRBJ2-5 provide the parts outside the CDR3, is SAVISQKPSRDICQRGTSLTIQCQVDSQVTMMFWYRQQPGQSLTLIATANQGSEATYESGFVIDKFPISRPNLTFSTLTVSNMSPEDSSIYLCSVVGGSGEKETQYFGPGTRLLVL.

V gene TRBV28 combines with J gene TRBJ2-1; 11 positions agree with TRBD1. This CDR3 region has 15 residues. The V and J ends lost 4 bases and 11 bases, in that order; junction bases with no gene match: 10. Germline V lookup: CDR1 MDHEN, CDR2 SYDVKM. The CDR3 sequence: CASSSGGRTGGKQFF. CDR3 bases: TGTGCCAGCAGTTCCGGGGGCAGGACAGGGGGCAAGCAGTTCTTC.

Regarding this clonotype: The junction departs from germline at one end; a sequencing error may be responsible. The chain is built from TRBV5-1 and TRBJ2-5, with a tentative D call TRBD2 (6 bases). Germline loops: CDR1 SGHRS, CDR2 YFSETQ. The CDR3 contains 16 residues. The CDR3 spells CASSFLAGPGQEAQYF. CDR3 DNA sequence: TGCGCCAGCAGCTTTCTGGCGGGGCCAGGCCAAGAGGCCCAGTACTTC.